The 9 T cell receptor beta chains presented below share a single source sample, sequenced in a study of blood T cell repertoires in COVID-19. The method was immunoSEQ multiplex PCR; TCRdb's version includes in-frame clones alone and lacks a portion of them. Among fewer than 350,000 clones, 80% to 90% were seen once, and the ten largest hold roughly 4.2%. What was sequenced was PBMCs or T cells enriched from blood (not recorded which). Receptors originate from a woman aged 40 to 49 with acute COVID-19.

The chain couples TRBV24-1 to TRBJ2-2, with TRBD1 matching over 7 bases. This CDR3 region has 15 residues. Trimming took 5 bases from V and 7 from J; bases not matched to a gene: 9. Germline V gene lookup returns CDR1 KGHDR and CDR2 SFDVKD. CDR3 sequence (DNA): TGTGCCACCAGTGGCCCGGGACAGAGGGGCGGGGAGCTGTTTTTT. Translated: CATSGPGQRGGELFF.

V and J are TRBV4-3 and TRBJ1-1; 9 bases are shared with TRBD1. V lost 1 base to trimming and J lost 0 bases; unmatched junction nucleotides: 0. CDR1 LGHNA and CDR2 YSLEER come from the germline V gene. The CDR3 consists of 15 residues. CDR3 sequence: CASSQGTGVNTEAFF. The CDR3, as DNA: TGCGCCAGCAGCCAAGGGACAGGGGTGAACACTGAAGCTTTCTTT.

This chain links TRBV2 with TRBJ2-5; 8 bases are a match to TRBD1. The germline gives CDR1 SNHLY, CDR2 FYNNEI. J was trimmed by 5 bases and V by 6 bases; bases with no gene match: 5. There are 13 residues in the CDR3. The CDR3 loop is CASSPRQGETQYF. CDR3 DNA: TGTGCCAGCAGCCCCCGACAGGGGGAGACCCAGTACTTC.

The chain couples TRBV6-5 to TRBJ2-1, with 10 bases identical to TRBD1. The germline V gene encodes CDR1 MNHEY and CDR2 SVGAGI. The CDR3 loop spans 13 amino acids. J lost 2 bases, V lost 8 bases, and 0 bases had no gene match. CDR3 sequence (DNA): TGTGCCAGCGGACAGGGGGCCTACAATGAGCAGTTCTTC. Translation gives CASGQGAYNEQFF.

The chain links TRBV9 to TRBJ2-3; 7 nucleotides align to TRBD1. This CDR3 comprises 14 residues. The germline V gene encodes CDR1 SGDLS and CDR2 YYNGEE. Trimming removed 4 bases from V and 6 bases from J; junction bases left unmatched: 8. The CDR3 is CASSSGGVDDTQYF. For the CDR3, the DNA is TGTGCCAGCAGCTCAGGGGGTGTTGACGATACGCAGTATTTT. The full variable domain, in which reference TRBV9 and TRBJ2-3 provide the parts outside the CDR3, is DSGVTQTPKHLITATGQRVTLRCSPRSGDLSVYWYQQSLDQGLQFLIQYYNGEERAKGNILERFSAQQFPDLHSELNLSSLELGDSALYFCASSSGGVDDTQYFGPGTRLTVL.

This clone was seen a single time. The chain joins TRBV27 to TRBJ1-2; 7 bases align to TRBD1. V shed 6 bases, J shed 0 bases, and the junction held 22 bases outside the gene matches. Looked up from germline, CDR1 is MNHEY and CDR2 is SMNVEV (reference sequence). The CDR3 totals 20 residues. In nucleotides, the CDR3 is TGTGCCAGCAGACCAGACAGGGTGTATTGGGGCGAGGAAGCTAACTATGGCTACACCTTC. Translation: CASRPDRVYWGEEANYGYTF.

The CDR3 DNA reads TGTGCCAGCTCACTATACGGCGGGGCACCCCTCCACTTT. Its translation: CASSLYGGAPLHF. The gene calls are TRBV18 and TRBJ1-6; D unresolved. The CDR3 length is 13 residues. Germline CDR1 reads KGHSH; CDR2 reads LQKENI. Trimming took 4 bases from V and 11 from J, leaving 12 bases between them.

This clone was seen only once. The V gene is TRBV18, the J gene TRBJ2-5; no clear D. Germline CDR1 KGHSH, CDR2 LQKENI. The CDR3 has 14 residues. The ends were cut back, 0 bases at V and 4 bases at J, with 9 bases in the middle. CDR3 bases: TGTGCCAGCTCACCACCGAACAGCCGAGAGACCCAGTACTTC. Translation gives CASSPPNSRETQYF. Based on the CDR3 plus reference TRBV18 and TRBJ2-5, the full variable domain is NAGVMQNPRHLVRRRGQEARLRCSPMKGHSHVYWYRQLPEEGLKFMVYLQKENIIDESGMPKERFSAEFPKEGPSILRIQQVVRGDSAAYFCASSPPNSRETQYFGPGTRLLVL.

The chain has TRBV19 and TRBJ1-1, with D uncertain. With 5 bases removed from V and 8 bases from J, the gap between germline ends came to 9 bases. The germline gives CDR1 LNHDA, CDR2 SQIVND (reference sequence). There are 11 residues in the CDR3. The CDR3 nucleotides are TGTGCCAGTAGTCGGGAAGGGGAAGCTTTCTTT. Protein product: CASSREGEAFF.